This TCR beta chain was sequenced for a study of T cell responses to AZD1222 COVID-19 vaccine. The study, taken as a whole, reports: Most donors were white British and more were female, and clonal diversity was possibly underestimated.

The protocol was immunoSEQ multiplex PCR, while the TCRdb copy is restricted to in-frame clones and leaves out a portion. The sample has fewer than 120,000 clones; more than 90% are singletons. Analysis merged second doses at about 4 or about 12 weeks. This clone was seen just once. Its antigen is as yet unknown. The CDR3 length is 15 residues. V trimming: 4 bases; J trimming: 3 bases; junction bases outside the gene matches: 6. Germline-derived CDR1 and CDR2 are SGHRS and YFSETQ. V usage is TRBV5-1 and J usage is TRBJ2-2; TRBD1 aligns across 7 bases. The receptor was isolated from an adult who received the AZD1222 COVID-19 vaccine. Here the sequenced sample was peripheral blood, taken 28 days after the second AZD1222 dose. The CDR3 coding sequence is TGCGCCAGCAGCCCCCAGGGGGTGGACACCGGGGAGCTGTTTTTT. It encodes CASSPQGVDTGELFF.